This passage covers 29 T cell receptor beta chains from one sample sequenced in a study of PD-1 blockade in classical Hodgkin lymphoma. Measured with immunoSEQ multiplex PCR; TCRdb has only the in-frame clones, and not every one. The sample lists 25,000 to 30,000 clones; more than 60% were seen once. The sample's time point: cycle 4 day 1 (C4D1), after five to seven weeks of nivolumab. Each patient's relapse followed autologous stem cell transplantation, and brentuximab vedotin exposure varied. Purification of CD4+ T cells from thawed PBMCs was achieved by magnetic negative selection. Sequences were derived from CD4+ T cells from blood, sampled before the fourth cycle of nivolumab. These receptors were collected from a human donor with classical Hodgkin lymphoma.

The chain recombines TRBV5-1 with TRBJ2-1, with D possibly TRBD2 on 6 matching bases. The CDR3 runs 15 residues. The germline V and J ends were trimmed by 0 bases and 0 bases, with 7 bases remaining between them. In germline, CDR1 is SGHRS, CDR2 YFSETQ. The CDR3 DNA sequence: TGCGCCAGCAGCTTGGACGGGAGCTCCTACAATGAGCAGTTCTTC. Translation gives CASSLDGSSYNEQFF.

This clone was seen a handful of times. The rearrangement links TRBV21-1 to TRBJ1-2. TRBV21-1 is a documented pseudogene. The length of the CDR3 is 16 residues. The CDR3 reads CASSPRGGTPNYGYTF. The DNA for the CDR3 is TGTGCCAGCAGCCCCAGAGGAGGGACACCCAACTATGGCTACACCTTC.

J is TRBJ2-5 and V is TRBV7-3, with D perhaps TRBD1 or TRBD2 (5 bases each). The CDR3 loop spans 12 amino acids. Per the germline V gene, CDR1 is SGHTA and CDR2 is FQGTGA. V lost 4 bases and J 4 bases, leaving 7 bases between the germline ends. The CDR3 reads CASSWDGETQYF. Here the CDR3 DNA reads TGTGCCAGCAGCTGGGACGGAGAGACCCAGTACTTC.

CDR3 sequence reads: CASSPGTGGSDTQYF. The CDR3 DNA sequence: TGTGCCAGCAGTCCGGGGACAGGGGGCTCAGATACGCAGTATTTT. This sequence joins TRBV6-6 and TRBJ2-3, with 12 bases identical to TRBD1. V dropped 5 bases and J dropped 4; count of bases not matched to a gene: 4. There are 15 residues in the CDR3. Germline CDR1 MNHNY, CDR2 SVGAGI (reference sequence).

This rearrangement joins TRBV5-4 to TRBJ2-3; D remains unclear. Germline CDR1 and CDR2: SGHNT and YYREEE (reference sequence). The CDR3 runs to 15 residues. Trimming shortened V by 0 bases and J by 0 bases, and 8 bases separated the two germline ends. This CDR3 is CASSLGGGSTDTQYF. The DNA for the CDR3 is TGTGCCAGCAGCTTGGGTGGTGGGAGCACAGATACGCAGTATTTT.

The genes are TRBV29-1 and TRBJ2-1; 9 nucleotides align to TRBD1. The CDR3 spans 15 residues. With 4 bases clipped from V and 5 bases from J, the junction kept 9 bases outside the gene matches. CDR1 and CDR2 from the germline V gene are SQVTM and ANQGSEA. The CDR3 reads CSVVYWDRVNNEQFF. The CDR3 nucleotides are TGCAGCGTTGTTTACTGGGACAGGGTGAACAATGAGCAGTTCTTC.

This clone was counted only a few times. The rearrangement joins TRBV5-1 to TRBJ2-7; 9 nucleotides match TRBD1. V lost 5 bases, J lost 8 bases, and 14 bases stayed unmatched. The CDR3 totals 15 residues. Per the germline V gene, CDR1 is SGHRS and CDR2 is YFSETQ. The chain's CDR3 is CASRPPGQGNTKQYF. The CDR3 nucleotides are TGCGCCAGCAGACCGCCGGGACAGGGAAATACGAAGCAGTACTTC.

With respect to this clone: Its ends do not fully match the called genes, so a read error is possible. The chain is built from TRBV6-5 and TRBJ1-1, with TRBD1 identical over 10 bases. Germline lookup yields CDR1 MNHEY and CDR2 SVGAGI. CDR3 size: 15 residues. As DNA, the CDR3 is TGTGCCAGCAGTAACTCCGGGACAGGGGCCACTGAAGCTTTCTTT. Protein product: CASSNSGTGATEAFF.

Comment on this clone: The junction shows a germline mismatch at one end, possibly a read error. DNA for the CDR3: TGCAGCGTTGAGAGCTCGAGCGGGGGGAGCCCCTTTTTT. As protein: CSVESSSGGSPFF. V is TRBV29-1 and J is TRBJ2-3; TRBD2 aligns across 9 bases. This CDR3 contains 13 residues. CDR1 is SQVTM, CDR2 ANQGSEA, per germline.

This clone is medium-sized. The V and J genes are TRBV2 and TRBJ1-1; TRBD1 matches 9 bases. Per germline, CDR1 SNHLY and CDR2 FYNNEI. The V segment lost 6 bases and the J segment 4 bases; nucleotides outside the gene matches: 3. The CDR3 sequence is 13 residues long. CDR3 sequence reads: CASRGGQGTEAFF. The CDR3 coding sequence is TGTGCCAGCAGAGGGGGACAGGGCACTGAAGCTTTCTTT.

The chain joins TRBV10-3 to TRBJ2-5; weak D call: TRBD2 (5 bases). This CDR3 spans 13 amino acids. Germline values: CDR1 ENHRY, CDR2 SYGVKD. V lost 0 bases to trimming and J lost 4 bases, with 6 bases between them. CDR3 sequence (DNA): TGTGCCATCAGTGAGTCTAGCGCAGAGACCCAGTACTTC. Translated, it gives CAISESSAETQYF.

This clone has a single count. The chain recombines TRBV28 with TRBJ1-5; 8 positions agree with TRBD1. The CDR3 runs 15 residues. CDR1 and CDR2 (germline): MDHEN, SYDVKM. V lost 4 bases to trimming and J lost 4 bases; unmatched junction nucleotides: 6. CDR3 sequence reads: CASSSRTGPNQPQHF. The CDR3 DNA reads as TGTGCCAGCAGTTCCCGGACAGGGCCGAATCAGCCCCAGCATTTT.

The chain is built from TRBV5-1 and TRBJ1-1; TRBD1 might be the D (6 bases). The V gene lost 4 bases and the J gene lost 1 base, with 14 bases spanning the gap. This CDR3 has 15 residues. Looked up from germline, CDR1 is SGHRS and CDR2 is YFSETQ. CDR3 residues: CASSIGGFGNTEAFF. CDR3 sequence (DNA): TGCGCCAGCAGCATAGGGGGGTTTGGGAACACTGAAGCTTTCTTT.

The V gene is TRBV11-3, the J gene TRBJ2-3; TRBD1 might be the D (6 bases). This CDR3 has 14 residues. Germline V gene sequence: CDR1 SGHNT, CDR2 YENEEA. V lost 3 bases and J lost 0, with 7 bases in between. The CDR3 here is CASSLGASTDTQYF. The CDR3, as DNA: TGTGCCAGCAGCTTGGGGGCTAGCACAGATACGCAGTATTTT.

The chain links TRBV4-2 to TRBJ2-7, with 8 bases that match TRBD1. Germline assignment: CDR1 LGHNA and CDR2 YNFKEQ. Losses at the gene ends were 1 base for V and 0 bases for J; bases not matched to a gene: 5. This CDR3 has 16 amino acids. CDR3 region: CASSQGRGRRSYEQYF. CDR3 bases: TGTGCCAGCAGCCAAGGCAGGGGGCGACGCTCCTACGAGCAGTACTTC.

The genes are TRBV25-1 and TRBJ2-5, with D uncertain. Deletions cut 4 bases from V and 5 bases from J, with 8 bases between. CDR1 and CDR2 from the germline V gene are MGHDK and SYGVNS. The CDR3 contains 12 residues. The CDR3 DNA reads TGTGCCAGCAGTGGGGGTGGCGAGACCCAGTACTTC. It specifies CASSGGGETQYF.

The chain uses TRBV28 and TRBJ2-1; 7 bases are shared with TRBD2. In germline, CDR1 is MDHEN, CDR2 SYDVKM. The CDR3 sequence is 16 residues long. V lost 2 bases, J lost 3 bases, and 7 bases stayed unmatched. CDR3 region: CASSLPTSSFYNEQFF. In nucleotides, the CDR3 is TGTGCCAGCAGTTTACCGACTAGCAGTTTCTACAATGAGCAGTTCTTC.

The chain carries TRBV27 and TRBJ1-1; D perhaps matches TRBD1 (5 bases). Trimming cost V 0 bases and J 7 bases, with 9 bases left between them. Germline V CDR1 and CDR2: MNHEY, SMNVEV (reference sequence). The CDR3 spans 13 residues. Here the CDR3 reads CASSLSGTVEAFF. For the CDR3, the DNA is TGTGCCAGCAGTTTATCTGGGACGGTTGAAGCTTTCTTT.

The rearrangement links TRBV5-1 to TRBJ2-3; 7 bases are shared with TRBD2. The germline V gene has CDR1 SGHRS and CDR2 YFSETQ. The CDR3 covers 14 residues. Trimming took 4 bases from V and 7 from J; bases not matched to a gene: 9. CDR3 region: CASSNGGDLNTQYF. The CDR3 DNA follows: TGCGCCAGCAGCAATGGGGGGGATCTGAATACGCAGTATTTT.

This chain links TRBV15 with TRBJ2-7; D remains ambiguous. V shed 0 bases and J shed 3 bases, with 6 bases lying between them. The germline V gene has CDR1 LNHNV and CDR2 YYDKDF (reference sequence). There are 13 residues in the CDR3. CDR3 sequence (DNA): TGTGCCACCAGCAGAGAGGGGTTCTACGAGCAGTACTTC. Translation gives CATSREGFYEQYF.

The chain links TRBV18 to TRBJ2-1, with TRBD2 identical over 11 bases. Trimming removed 3 bases from V and 5 bases from J; junction bases left unmatched: 6. The CDR3 totals 16 residues. CDR1 and CDR2 from the germline V gene are KGHSH and LQKENI. The DNA of the CDR3 is TGTGCCAGCTCACCCTTTCTAGCGGGGGGAAACAATGAGCAGTTCTTC. Protein product: CASSPFLAGGNNEQFF. The variable domain in full, with the rest retrieved from reference TRBV18 and TRBJ2-1, is NAGVMQNPRHLVRRRGQEARLRCSPMKGHSHVYWYRQLPEEGLKFMVYLQKENIIDESGMPKERFSAEFPKEGPSILRIQQVVRGDSAAYFCASSPFLAGGNNEQFFGPGTRLTVL.

DNA of the CDR3: TGTGCCAGCAGTTTATATCCACAGGGGACGCTCCTCTACGAGCAGTACTTC. This codes for CASSLYPQGTLLYEQYF. V and J are TRBV27 and TRBJ2-7; 7 bases match TRBD1. Germline-derived CDR1 and CDR2 are MNHEY and SMNVEV (reference sequence). The CDR3 covers 17 residues. After removal of 1 base from V and 3 bases from J, the junction contained 12 bases not matched to a gene.

The CDR3 sequence is CATSGTGVSGNTIYF. The DNA for the CDR3 is TGTGCCACCTCCGGGACAGGGGTATCTGGAAACACCATATATTTT. The chain joins TRBV25-1 to TRBJ1-3; 10 bases are a match to TRBD1. Trimming cost V 10 bases and J 1 base; bases outside gene matches: 7. This CDR3 comprises 15 residues. Germline assignment: CDR1 MGHDK and CDR2 SYGVNS.

The V call is TRBV25-1, the J call TRBJ1-2; D call uncertain. V shed 1 base and J shed 6 bases, with 9 bases lying between them. CDR1 is MGHDK, CDR2 SYGVNS, per germline. The CDR3 loop spans 13 amino acids. DNA for the CDR3: TGTGCCAGCAGTGAATGGGGTTCAGATGGCTACACCTTC. Translation: CASSEWGSDGYTF.

The V gene is TRBV5-1, the J gene TRBJ1-4; TRBD1 matches at 7 bases. Germline-derived CDR1 and CDR2 are SGHRS and YFSETQ. V shed 1 base, J shed 7 bases, and the junction held 4 bases outside the gene matches. The CDR3 has 14 amino acids. The CDR3: CASSLRGPSEKLFF. The CDR3, as DNA: TGCGCCAGCAGCTTGAGGGGGCCAAGTGAAAAACTGTTTTTT. Full variable domain (outside the CDR3, taken from reference TRBV5-1 and TRBJ1-4): KAGVTQTPRYLIKTRGQQVTLSCSPISGHRSVSWYQQTPGQGLQFLFEYFSETQRNKGNFPGRFSGRQFSNSRSEMNVSTLELGDSALYLCASSLRGPSEKLFFGSGTQLSVL.

CDR3 coding DNA: TGTGCCAGCAGCTTGGCCGAGGGTAGGGGGGCTGGAAACACCATATATTTT. This codes for CASSLAEGRGAGNTIYF. This chain connects TRBV5-5 to TRBJ1-3; TRBD1 might be the D (6 bases). Trimming stripped 0 bases from V and 2 bases from J, with 15 bases between. The CDR3 contains 17 residues. Germline assignment: CDR1 SGHKS and CDR2 YYEKEE (reference sequence).

The rearrangement joins TRBV19 to TRBJ2-3; 13 bases are a match to TRBD2. CDR1 is LNHDA, CDR2 SQIVND, per germline (reference sequence). V was clipped by 7 bases and J by 7 bases; unmatched bases: 8. This CDR3 is built from 15 residues. The chain's CDR3 is CASTQTSGRRNTQYF. The CDR3 bases are TGTGCCAGTACCCAGACTAGCGGGAGGAGAAATACGCAGTATTTT.

The V call is TRBV5-4, the J call TRBJ2-2; D call uncertain. Germline lookup yields CDR1 SGHNT and CDR2 YYREEE (reference sequence). V lost 4 bases and J 0 bases, leaving 7 bases between the germline ends. The CDR3 length is 14 residues. The DNA of the CDR3 is TGTGCCAGCAGCGTCGCAGCGAACACCGGGGAGCTGTTTTTT. It is translated as CASSVAANTGELFF.

The chain carries TRBV28 and TRBJ1-2; D is unresolved. Trimming took 5 bases from V and 4 from J, leaving 8 bases between them. This CDR3 region has 12 residues. Germline-derived CDR1 and CDR2 are MDHEN and SYDVKM. The CDR3 is CASSPRAYGYTF. Written as DNA, the CDR3 is TGTGCCAGCAGTCCACGGGCCTATGGCTACACCTTC.